This is a list of T cell receptor beta chains from one sample in a study of T cells after yellow fever vaccination. MiXCR was run by TCRdb on the 5' RACE reads, yielding one entry per CDR3 protein. The repertoire holds about 220,000 distinct CDR3 sequences, with around 3.1% as singletons. Sequencing used CD4+ T cells sorted from PBMCs, obtained 10 days after the yellow fever booster vaccination. These receptors all come from a man between 18 and 35 years old who received the YFV17D yellow fever vaccine. Both conserved end residues are part of each CDR3. A D gene is named only where the DNA matches it firmly. Clone size is not always given. Where it is, it says once, few, many or a class for expanded clones.

J | size | V | D | CDR3 | DNA
TRBJ2-3 | many | TRBV5-4 | TRBD2 | CASSDRLAGGTDTQYF | TGTGCCAGCAGCGACAGACTAGCGGGGGGCACAGATACGCAGTATTTT
TRBJ1-4 | NA | TRBV21-1 | NA | CASSKVTAGDELFF | TGTGCCAGCAGCAAAGTAACGGCAGGGGACGAACTGTTTTTT
TRBJ1-2 | few | TRBV4-3 | NA | CASSQDKGTRSF | TGCGCCAGCAGCCAAGATAAAGGGACCAGATCCTTC
TRBJ2-1 | many | TRBV7-2 | NA | CASSLERGRRNEQFF | TGTGCCAGCAGCTTAGAGAGGGGCCGGCGCAATGAGCAGTTCTTC
TRBJ1-2 | NA | TRBV12-3/TRBV12-4 | TRBD1 | CASRQGASDYGYTF | TGTGCCAGCAGGCAGGGGGCTTCTGACTATGGCTACACCTTC
TRBJ2-7 | many | TRBV5-1 | TRBD1 | CASSTITGQSYEQYF | TGCGCCAGCAGCACAATTACGGGACAGTCCTACGAGCAGTACTTC
TRBJ2-3 | few | TRBV7-9 | TRBD1 | CASSLPQGAGDTQYF | TGTGCCAGCAGCTTACCCCAGGGGGCCGGAGATACGCAGTATTTT
TRBJ2-6 | many | TRBV14 | NA | CASSHGGVQIPPGANVLTF | TGTGCCAGCAGCCACGGAGGGGTACAAATACCGCCGGGGGCCAACGTCCTGACTTTC
TRBJ2-5 | few | TRBV2 | NA | CASSRGRMETQYF | TGTGCCAGCAGTCGGGGGCGGATGGAGACCCAGTACTTC
TRBJ2-5 | many | TRBV7-2 | TRBD1 | CASSFQTGKETQYF | TGTGCCAGCAGCTTTCAGACAGGGAAAGAGACCCAGTACTTC
TRBJ1-2 | NA | TRBV7-8 | NA | CASSTRDGLGYGYTF | TGTGCCAGCAGCACCAGGGACGGGCTTGGGTATGGCTACACCTTC
TRBJ1-1 | NA | TRBV4-1 | NA | CASSPGDREPEAFF | TGCGCCAGCAGCCCTGGAGACAGAGAGCCTGAAGCTTTCTTT
TRBJ2-5 | many | TRBV7-9 | NA | CASSLPGWYQETQYF | TGTGCCAGCAGCTTACCGGGATGGTACCAAGAGACCCAGTACTTC
TRBJ1-6 | few | TRBV3-1 | NA | CASSPGTGSPLHF | TGTGCCAGCAGCCCAGGAACCGGCTCACCCCTCCACTTT
TRBJ1-1 | NA | TRBV20-1 | NA | CSANHIGWYTLEAFF | TGCAGTGCTAACCACATCGGCTGGTACACCCTTGAAGCTTTCTTT
TRBJ2-7 | many | TRBV29-1 | TRBD2 | CSVGDYYEQYF | TGCAGCGTTGGGGACTACTACGAGCAGTACTTC
TRBJ2-3 | many | TRBV9 | TRBD2 | CASSPGTSGGTDTQYF | TGTGCCAGCAGCCCCGGGACTAGCGGGGGGACAGATACGCAGTATTTT
TRBJ1-2 | few | TRBV27 | NA | CASRTASGGYTF | TGTGCCAGCAGAACAGCCTCGGGGGGCTACACCTTC
TRBJ2-7 | NA | TRBV11-2 | TRBD1 | CASSLGAQGALTYEQYF | TGTGCCAGCAGCTTAGGTGCACAGGGGGCGCTCACCTACGAGCAGTACTTC
TRBJ1-5 | many | TRBV7-2 | NA | CASSSALGGRGQPQHF | TGTGCCAGCAGCTCCGCTCTAGGGGGAAGGGGACAGCCCCAGCATTTT
TRBJ2-3 | many | TRBV10-1 | TRBD2 | CASSGRGTSTADTQYF | TGCGCCAGCAGTGGACGGGGGACTAGCACCGCAGATACGCAGTATTTT
TRBJ2-3 | many | TRBV9 | TRBD2 | CASSPQAGGPGDTQYF | TGTGCCAGCAGCCCCCAGGCGGGGGGGCCTGGAGATACGCAGTATTTT
TRBJ2-5 | many | TRBV7-2 | TRBD2 | CASTRRASGGIQETQYF | TGTGCCAGCACCCGGCGGGCTAGCGGGGGAATTCAAGAGACCCAGTACTTC
TRBJ2-3 | many | TRBV4-3 | TRBD1 | CASSARGTGGASDTQYF | TGCGCCAGCAGCGCAAGAGGGACAGGGGGCGCGTCCGATACGCAGTATTTT
TRBJ2-1 | few | TRBV30 | NA | CAWKHGDRDNEQFF | TGTGCCTGGAAGCACGGGGATCGCGACAATGAGCAGTTCTTC
TRBJ2-1 | many | TRBV9 | TRBD2 | CASSDKRGGDNEQFF | TGTGCCAGCAGCGATAAGCGGGGGGGTGACAATGAGCAGTTCTTC
TRBJ1-1 | few | TRBV10-3 | TRBD1 | CAISPNPGQLRNTEAFF | TGTGCCATCAGCCCTAATCCGGGACAGCTTCGGAACACTGAAGCTTTCTTT
TRBJ1-5 | many | TRBV7-9 | NA | CASSQSGSNQPQHF | TGTGCCAGCAGTCAATCGGGAAGCAATCAGCCCCAGCATTTT
TRBJ2-2 | many | TRBV5-1 | NA | CASSSQPASLTGELFF | TGCGCCAGCAGTTCACAGCCCGCAAGTCTGACCGGGGAGCTGTTTTTT
TRBJ1-5 | NA | TRBV28 | NA | CAAGGDGNQPQHF | TGTGCCGCCGGCGGGGATGGCAATCAGCCCCAGCATTTT
TRBJ2-3 | many | TRBV2 | NA | CASSDWGGRDTQYF | TGTGCCAGCAGTGATTGGGGGGGCCGGGATACGCAGTATTTT
TRBJ2-3 | many | TRBV7-9 | TRBD2 | CASSTRLAGSTDTQYF | TGTGCCAGCAGCACGCGACTAGCGGGGAGCACAGATACGCAGTATTTT
TRBJ1-6 | many | TRBV5-1 | NA | CASSLDQGSPNSPLHF | TGCGCCAGCAGCTTGGATCAGGGGTCGCCTAATTCACCCCTCCACTTT
TRBJ2-2 | many | TRBV2 | NA | CASSEGNSNTGELFF | TGTGCCAGCAGTGAGGGCAATTCGAACACCGGGGAGCTGTTTTTT
TRBJ1-1 | NA | TRBV29-1 | NA | CSVAVRGEAFF | TGCAGCGTTGCTGTTCGAGGGGAAGCTTTCTTT
TRBJ2-7 | many | TRBV27 | NA | CASSLSRGEQYF | TGTGCCAGCAGTTTATCGCGTGGCGAGCAGTACTTC
TRBJ2-1 | many | TRBV20-1 | TRBD2 | CSANLLAGGDNEQFF | TGCAGTGCCAATCTTTTAGCGGGGGGTGACAATGAGCAGTTCTTC
TRBJ2-5 | many | TRBV12-3/TRBV12-4 | TRBD2 | CASRPSSGGTSSAQYF | TGTGCCAGCAGGCCCAGTAGCGGGGGGACCTCAAGCGCCCAGTACTTC
TRBJ1-1 | NA | TRBV4-3 | NA | CASSQVFRVGGNTEAFF | TGCGCCAGCAGCCAAGTTTTCAGGGTCGGAGGCAACACTGAAGCTTTCTTT
TRBJ1-2 | NA | TRBV28 | NA | CASSLFRTGTLPFRNGYTF | TGTGCCAGCAGTTTATTTAGGACCGGGACACTACCCTTTAGAAATGGCTACACCTTC
TRBJ2-7 | many | TRBV6-6 | NA | CASHSYSYEQYF | TGTGCCAGCCATTCCTATTCCTACGAGCAGTACTTC
TRBJ2-2 | many | TRBV2 | NA | CASSAAPSGELFF | TGTGCCAGCAGTGCCGCCCCATCCGGGGAGCTGTTTTTT
TRBJ1-5 | many | TRBV5-1 | NA | CASSEQGGGQPQHF | TGCGCCAGCAGCGAGCAGGGTGGGGGGCAGCCCCAGCATTTT
TRBJ2-3 | NA | TRBV24-1 | TRBD1 | CATKGQFTDTQYF | TGTGCCACCAAGGGACAGTTCACAGATACGCAGTATTTT
TRBJ2-5 | many | TRBV27 | TRBD2 | CASSYYLAGKETQYF | TGTGCCAGCAGTTATTATTTAGCGGGGAAAGAGACCCAGTACTTC
TRBJ1-1 | few | TRBV5-1 | TRBD1 | CASSRTGLTEAFF | TGCGCCAGCAGCCGGACAGGTCTTACCGAAGCTTTCTTT
TRBJ1-1 | NA | TRBV7-8 | TRBD1 | CASRRDRGPFEAFF | TGTGCCAGCAGACGAGACAGGGGGCCCTTTGAAGCTTTCTTT
TRBJ2-1 | NA | TRBV20-1 | TRBD2 | CGIAGGSYNEQFF | TGCGGTATAGCGGGGGGTTCCTACAATGAGCAGTTCTTC
TRBJ1-6 | many | TRBV12-3/TRBV12-4 | NA | CASREQDSYNSPLHF | TGTGCCAGCAGGGAACAGGACAGCTATAATTCACCCCTCCACTTT
TRBJ2-1 | many | TRBV5-6 | NA | CASSLVERNEQFF | TGTGCCAGCAGCTTGGTGGAACGCAATGAGCAGTTCTTC
TRBJ2-3 | NA | TRBV7-2 | NA | CASSLALGPDTQYF | TGTGCCAGCAGCTTAGCGCTGGGGCCAGATACGCAGTATTTT
TRBJ2-1 | NA | TRBV5-1 | NA | CASSSLPSDNEQFF | TGCGCCAGCAGCTCCCTCCCTAGCGACAATGAGCAGTTCTTC
TRBJ1-5 | few | TRBV20-1 | NA | CSAPLGGLGQPQHF | TGCAGTGCTCCGCTCGGGGGGCTAGGGCAGCCCCAGCATTTT
TRBJ1-2 | many | TRBV7-8 | NA | CASSFHFNYGYTF | TGTGCCAGCAGCTTTCATTTTAACTATGGCTACACCTTC
TRBJ1-1 | many | TRBV12-3/TRBV12-4 | NA | CAVGAFEGTEAFF | TGTGCCGTCGGGGCCTTTGAGGGGACTGAAGCTTTCTTT
TRBJ2-5 | few | TRBV2 | NA | CASSEERASMVETQYF | TGTGCCAGCAGTGAAGAGAGGGCTAGCATGGTGGAGACCCAGTACTTC
TRBJ2-3 | NA | TRBV20-1 | TRBD1 | CSARDSSWGTQYF | TGCAGTGCCCGGGACAGCAGTTGGGGTACGCAGTATTTT